This TCR beta chain originates from a study of blood T cell repertoires in COVID-19. Assay: immunoSEQ multiplex PCR; the TCRdb copy retains only in-frame clones and omits some. The sample has approximately 450,000 clones; 80% to 90% are singletons. The CDR3 is 14 residues long. Germline-derived CDR1 and CDR2 are MDHEN and SYDVKM. V gave up 5 bases and J gave up 8 bases, with 15 bases separating them. What was sequenced was PBMCs or T cells enriched from blood (not recorded which). The chain combines TRBV28 with TRBJ1-4; possibly TRBD1 for D (6 bases). This sequence was found in a man aged 30 to 39 who had recovered from COVID-19. The CDR3 spells CASSNGQLREKLFF. CDR3 coding DNA: TGTGCCAGCAGTAACGGACAGCTACGAGAAAAACTGTTTTTT.